These 28 T cell receptor beta chains share one sample of origin, sequenced in a study of blood T cell repertoires in COVID-19. Profiling relied on immunoSEQ multiplex PCR, and the TCRdb table lists in-frame clones only, not all of them. This sample has 150,000 to 200,000 clones, with 89% found just once. The sequencing sample was made of PBMCs or T cells enriched from blood (not recorded which). The receptor set was obtained from a woman in her late teens or twenties who had recovered from COVID-19.

J is TRBJ1-2 and V is TRBV9, with D possibly matching TRBD1 (5 bases). CDR1 and CDR2 (germline): SGDLS, YYNGEE. V lost 3 bases and J lost 3, with 18 bases in between. CDR3 length: 16 residues. CDR3 coding DNA: TGTGCCAGCAGCGACCCGCCAGGGCGGGGATACTATGGCTACACCTTC. Translating gives CASSDPPGRGYYGYTF.

The rearrangement uses TRBV28 and TRBJ2-7; the match to TRBD2 covers 8 bases. V was pared by 8 bases and J by 5 bases, with 17 bases of the junction left unmatched. Germline loops: CDR1 MDHEN, CDR2 SYDVKM. This CDR3 is built from 16 residues. CDR3 nucleotide sequence: TGTGCCAGCCAGTGGACCGCGGGAGGAGCGAATAACGAGCAGTACTTC. Translating it yields CASQWTAGGANNEQYF. Complete variable domain (other parts from reference TRBV28 and TRBJ2-7): DVKVTQSSRYLVKRTGEKVFLECVQDMDHENMFWYRQDPGLGLRLIYFSYDVKMKEKGDIPEGYSVSREKKERFSLILESASTNQTSMYLCASQWTAGGANNEQYFGPGTRLTVT.

The chain couples TRBV5-1 to TRBJ1-1, with TRBD1 identical over 9 bases. CDR1 SGHRS and CDR2 YFSETQ come from the germline V gene. V lost 3 bases and J lost 0; bases outside the gene matches: 9. CDR3 length equals 17 residues. CDR3 loop: CASSYMRTGELNTEAFF. In DNA form, the CDR3 reads TGCGCCAGCAGCTACATGCGGACAGGGGAATTGAACACTGAAGCTTTCTTT.

This clone appeared a few times. The rearrangement joins TRBV27 to TRBJ1-4; maybe TRBD1 (6 bases). Trimming took 6 bases from V and 3 from J, leaving 11 bases between them. CDR1 is MNHEY, CDR2 SMNVEV, per germline (reference sequence). This CDR3 comprises 14 residues. CDR3 DNA: TGTGCCAGCAGCAGGACAGACTCTAATGAAAAACTGTTTTTT. Protein sequence: CASSRTDSNEKLFF. The full variable domain, rest sourced from reference TRBV27 and TRBJ1-4, is EAQVTQNPRYLITVTGKKLTVTCSQNMNHEYMSWYRQDPGLGLRQIYYSMNVEVTDKGDVPEGYKVSRKEKRNFPLILESPSPNQTSLYFCASSRTDSNEKLFFGSGTQLSVL.

The rearrangement joins TRBV12-3 or TRBV12-4 to TRBJ2-5; 9 positions match TRBD2. V trimming: 0 bases; J trimming: 9 bases; junction bases outside the gene matches: 2. The CDR3 totals 13 residues. In nucleotides, the CDR3 is TGTGCCAGCAGTTTAGCCAGCGGGGGGTCCCAGTACTTC. It specifies CASSLASGGSQYF.

The chain's CDR3 is CASSEGEIKNIQYF. CDR3 coding DNA: TGTGCCAGCAGCGAGGGGGAGATCAAAAACATTCAGTACTTC. The V call is TRBV9, the J call TRBJ2-4; D may be TRBD1 (6 bases). The germline V gene encodes CDR1 SGDLS and CDR2 YYNGEE. CDR3 size: 14 residues. Trimming shortened V by 3 bases and J by 3 bases, and 10 bases separated the two germline ends.

Note on this clone: Other nucleotide sequences from this sample produce the same CDR3. The chain links TRBV9 to TRBJ1-2; no clear D. V was clipped by 0 bases and J by 2 bases, with 5 bases between them. CDR1 and CDR2 (germline): SGDLS, YYNGEE. The CDR3 is 13 residues long. As DNA, the CDR3 is TGTGCCAGCAGCGTAGACAGAAACTATGGCTACACCTTC. Protein product: CASSVDRNYGYTF.

The chain is built from TRBV5-4 and TRBJ2-2; no clear D gene. V lost 2 bases and J 3 bases, leaving 11 bases between the germline ends. The CDR3 loop spans 15 amino acids. The germline V gene has CDR1 SGHNT and CDR2 YYREEE (reference sequence). Written as DNA, the CDR3 is TGTGCCAGCAGCTTCGGCGGCGTCTACACCGGGGAGCTGTTTTTT. Translation gives CASSFGGVYTGELFF.

This rearrangement joins TRBV20-1 to TRBJ2-2; D is uncertain. The CDR3 runs 11 residues. Trimming took 5 bases from V and 5 from J, leaving 6 bases between them. Germline CDR1 DFQATT, CDR2 SNEGSKA (reference sequence). The CDR3 nucleotides read TGCAGTGCTCAGAAAACCGGGGAGCTGTTTTTT. It yields the protein CSAQKTGELFF.

This rearrangement joins TRBV7-3 to TRBJ2-5; D perhaps matches TRBD1 (7 bases). The germline V gene has CDR1 SGHTA and CDR2 FQGTGA. This CDR3 has 17 amino acids. V gave up 5 bases and J gave up 3 bases, with 22 bases separating them. The CDR3: CASSPYRGRGVEETQYF. The CDR3 DNA follows: TGTGCCAGCAGCCCCTATCGGGGCAGGGGGGTGGAAGAGACCCAGTACTTC.

The genes are TRBV19 and TRBJ2-5, with 9 nucleotides matching TRBD2. V trimming: 3 bases; J trimming: 4 bases; junction bases outside the gene matches: 15. CDR1 LNHDA and CDR2 SQIVND come from the germline V gene (reference sequence). The CDR3 length is 18 residues. The CDR3 bases are TGTGCCAGTAGTATCAGGCCTAGCGGGGTCCTAGGCCCAGAGACCCAGTACTTC. Translating it yields CASSIRPSGVLGPETQYF. Using reference TRBV19 and TRBJ2-5 for the parts outside the CDR3, the full variable domain is DGGITQSPKYLFRKEGQNVTLSCEQNLNHDAMYWYRQDPGQGLRLIYYSQIVNDFQKGDIAEGYSVSREKKESFPLTVTSAQKNPTAFYLCASSIRPSGVLGPETQYFGPGTRLLVL.

This chain joins TRBV7-2 and TRBJ1-2; a possible D gene is TRBD1 (5 bases). V was shortened by 2 bases and J by 2 bases, with 21 bases between the two germline ends. Germline CDR1 SGHTA, CDR2 FQGNSA. The CDR3 contains 18 residues. The CDR3 here is CASSLWGPGRGKNYGYTF. The CDR3 bases are TGTGCCAGCAGCTTATGGGGCCCCGGGCGGGGGAAAAACTATGGCTACACCTTC.

V usage is TRBV6-2 or TRBV6-3 and J usage is TRBJ2-7, with unresolved D. The CDR3 loop spans 15 amino acids. Trimming left V 0 bases short and J 0 bases short, with 9 bases between. Germline values: CDR1 MNHEY, CDR2 SVGEGT. Written as DNA, the CDR3 is TGTGCCAGCAGTTACTCGAGACTCTCCTCCTACGAGCAGTACTTC. Its protein product is CASSYSRLSSYEQYF.

The V call is TRBV7-6, the J call TRBJ2-7; 9 bases line up with TRBD1. V trimming: 0 bases; J trimming: 2 bases; junction bases outside the gene matches: 8. Germline V gene sequence: CDR1 SGHVS, CDR2 FNYEAQ. The CDR3 is made up of 17 amino acids. Here the CDR3 reads CASSLAPSWDRAYEQYF. The CDR3 DNA is TGTGCCAGCAGCTTAGCACCCTCCTGGGACAGGGCCTACGAGCAGTACTTC. The entire variable domain, with the rest obtained from reference TRBV7-6 and TRBJ2-7, is as follows: GAGVSQSPRYKVTKRGQDVALRCDPISGHVSLYWYRQALGQGPEFLTYFNYEAQQDKSGLPNDRFSAERPEGSISTLTIQRTEQRDSAMYRCASSLAPSWDRAYEQYFGPGTRLTVT.

This clone appeared a few times. The V and J genes are TRBV28 and TRBJ2-7; D may be TRBD2 (5 bases). Trimming cost V 3 bases and J 0 bases, with 15 bases left between them. The CDR3 extends over 16 amino acids. Germline V gives CDR1 MDHEN, CDR2 SYDVKM. The CDR3 DNA is TGTGCCAGCAGTTTCGGATTGCGGAGGAGCTCCTACGAGCAGTACTTC. Its protein product is CASSFGLRRSSYEQYF.

The chain has TRBV11-2 and TRBJ2-7, with 9 bases matching TRBD1. V was pared by 6 bases and J by 3 bases, with 12 bases of the junction left unmatched. This CDR3 is 16 amino acids long. The V gene's germline CDR1 is SGHAT and CDR2 FQNNGV. The CDR3 is CASSPWGTGSIYEQYF. The CDR3 DNA reads as TGTGCCAGCAGTCCCTGGGGGACAGGGTCTATCTACGAGCAGTACTTC.

In its sample, this clone was seen a few times. This chain connects TRBV28 to TRBJ1-1; D ambiguous. The CDR3 length is 15 residues. Looked up from germline, CDR1 is MDHEN and CDR2 is SYDVKM. Trimming took 7 bases from V and 5 from J, leaving 20 bases between them. CDR3 residues: CASTSFPARATEAFF. In nucleotides, the CDR3 is TGTGCCAGCACCTCTTTCCCGGCGAGGGCGACTGAAGCTTTCTTT. The full variable domain, rest sourced from reference TRBV28 and TRBJ1-1, is DVKVTQSSRYLVKRTGEKVFLECVQDMDHENMFWYRQDPGLGLRLIYFSYDVKMKEKGDIPEGYSVSREKKERFSLILESASTNQTSMYLCASTSFPARATEAFFGQGTRLTVV.

The chain joins TRBV7-2 to TRBJ2-5; TRBD2 aligns across 7 bases. V was clipped by 3 bases and J by 1 base; unmatched bases: 5. Germline CDR1 SGHTA, CDR2 FQGNSA. The CDR3 runs 15 residues. CDR3 residues: CASSFQPSGQETQYF. CDR3 bases: TGTGCCAGCAGCTTTCAGCCTAGCGGCCAAGAGACCCAGTACTTC.

This chain links TRBV27 with TRBJ2-5; the match to TRBD2 covers 8 bases. Unmatched junction bases numbered 22, after V lost 5 bases and J lost 2 bases. The CDR3 is made up of 20 amino acids. CDR1 and CDR2 from the germline V gene are MNHEY and SMNVEV (reference sequence). CDR3 sequence: CASSPRGLRRASGRQETQYF. DNA for the CDR3: TGTGCCAGCAGTCCGAGAGGTTTGCGGCGGGCTAGCGGGCGGCAAGAGACCCAGTACTTC.

J is TRBJ2-3 and V is TRBV5-5; 8 nucleotides line up with TRBD2. CDR1 is SGHKS, CDR2 YYEKEE, per germline (reference sequence). The CDR3 covers 15 residues. Trimming took 4 bases from V and 4 from J; bases not matched to a gene: 8. CDR3 coding DNA: TGTGCCAGCAGCCTAGGACTAGCCGGGGCAGATACGCAGTATTTT. As protein: CASSLGLAGADTQYF.

The rearrangement joins TRBV28 to TRBJ1-4; TRBD1 might be the D (6 bases). Germline V CDR1 and CDR2: MDHEN, SYDVKM. The ends were cut back, 8 bases at V and 10 bases at J, with 14 bases in the middle. CDR3 length: 12 amino acids. The CDR3 DNA reads as TGTGCCAGCCTAACCCAACAGGGAAAACTGTTTTTT. Amino acid sequence: CASLTQQGKLFF. Together with reference TRBV28 and TRBJ1-4, the CDR3 gives the full variable domain: DVKVTQSSRYLVKRTGEKVFLECVQDMDHENMFWYRQDPGLGLRLIYFSYDVKMKEKGDIPEGYSVSREKKERFSLILESASTNQTSMYLCASLTQQGKLFFGSGTQLSVL.

The chain uses TRBV18 and TRBJ2-3, with 9 bases matching TRBD1. Trimming at V came to 5 bases and at J to 7 bases, leaving 7 bases not matched to a gene. CDR1 is KGHSH, CDR2 LQKENI, per germline. This CDR3 spans 14 amino acids. Written as DNA, the CDR3 is TGTGCCAGCTCAGACGGACAGGGGAGTAATACGCAGTATTTT. Translating it yields CASSDGQGSNTQYF.

The chain employs TRBV18 and TRBJ1-6; possible D gene TRBD1, 5 bases. The CDR3 is made up of 14 amino acids. CDR1 and CDR2 from the germline V gene are KGHSH and LQKENI. V was clipped by 3 bases and J by 7 bases, with 10 bases between them. CDR3 sequence reads: CASSPRDRNSPLHF. CDR3 nucleotide sequence: TGTGCCAGCTCACCCAGGGATCGGAATTCACCCCTCCACTTT.

V usage is TRBV5-1 and J usage is TRBJ2-2; TRBD2 aligns across 9 bases. The CDR3 length is 15 residues. Germline-derived CDR1 and CDR2 are SGHRS and YFSETQ. V was clipped by 1 base and J by 5 bases; unmatched bases: 3. CDR3 coding DNA: TGCGCCAGCAGCTTGACTAGCGGGTCGACCGGGGAGCTGTTTTTT. The encoded protein is CASSLTSGSTGELFF.

The chain is built from TRBV3-1 (or the pseudogene TRBV3-2) and TRBJ2-7, with D possibly being TRBD1 (6 bases). This CDR3 is 14 amino acids long. The germline V gene has CDR1 LGHDT and CDR2 YNNKEL (reference sequence). Trimming pared 4 bases from V and 5 bases from J, leaving 15 bases between. The CDR3 coding sequence is TGTGCCAGCAGCCGGTGGACAGAGACTCACGAGCAGTACTTC. It specifies CASSRWTETHEQYF.

This clone was observed a handful of times. This chain uses TRBV28 with TRBJ1-1; D is unresolved. The CDR3 loop spans 15 amino acids. The germline gives CDR1 MDHEN, CDR2 SYDVKM. Deletions cut 0 bases from V and 3 bases from J, with 11 bases between. The CDR3 sequence is CASSLWSSRDTEAFF. CDR3 nucleotide sequence: TGTGCCAGCAGTTTATGGTCTTCAAGAGACACTGAAGCTTTCTTT.

This chain links TRBV2 with TRBJ1-2, with 7 positions matching TRBD1. From germline, CDR1 is SNHLY and CDR2 FYNNEI. Unmatched junction bases numbered 3, after V lost 0 bases and J lost 2 bases. CDR3 length equals 15 residues. Here the CDR3 reads CASSEALTGNYGYTF. The CDR3, as DNA: TGTGCCAGCAGTGAAGCTTTGACAGGGAACTATGGCTACACCTTC.

The rearrangement uses TRBV28 and TRBJ1-4; D is unclear. The V gene's germline CDR1 is MDHEN and CDR2 SYDVKM. The CDR3 totals 13 residues. V lost 3 bases, J lost 7 bases, and 9 bases lay in between. CDR3 residues: CASSFAPSEKLFF. The CDR3 coding sequence is TGTGCCAGCAGTTTCGCCCCTAGTGAAAAACTGTTTTTT.